Below are 25 T cell receptor beta chains sequenced from a single sample in a study of blood T cell repertoires in COVID-19. Here immunoSEQ multiplex PCR was the method, and the copy in TCRdb shows in-frame clones only, minus some. The sample holds 300,000 or so clones, roughly 88% seen once. Sequencing used peripheral blood. These receptors came from a woman between 45 and 65 years old with acute or convalescent COVID-19.

This chain connects TRBV28 to TRBJ1-6; D perhaps matches TRBD1 (5 bases). The CDR3 contains 13 residues. In germline, CDR1 is MDHEN, CDR2 SYDVKM. V gave up 6 bases and J gave up 8 bases, with 11 bases separating them. DNA of the CDR3: TGTGCCAGCAGGGGCAGGGAAGATTCACCCCTCCACTTT. Its protein product is CASRGREDSPLHF.

The sample holds one count of this clone. The chain carries TRBV11-2 and TRBJ2-5; 11 bases are a match to TRBD2. The CDR3 covers 15 residues. V lost 4 bases to trimming and J lost 0 bases; unmatched junction nucleotides: 1. The V gene's germline CDR1 is SGHAT and CDR2 FQNNGV. The CDR3 loop reads CASSWTSGYQETQYF. DNA for the CDR3: TGTGCCAGCAGCTGGACTAGCGGGTACCAAGAGACCCAGTACTTC. Full variable domain (remainder filled in from reference TRBV11-2 and TRBJ2-5): EAGVAQSPRYKIIEKRQSVAFWCNPISGHATLYWYQQILGQGPKLLIQFQNNGVVDDSQLPKDRFSAERLKGVDSTLKIQPAKLEDSAVYLCASSWTSGYQETQYFGPGTRLLVL.

The gene calls are TRBV5-1 and TRBJ2-7, with 9 bases that match TRBD1. Trimming took 1 base from V and 7 from J; bases not matched to a gene: 6. The CDR3 has 14 residues. Germline CDR1 SGHRS, CDR2 YFSETQ. The CDR3 reads CASSLSDRGREQYF. The CDR3 DNA sequence: TGCGCCAGCAGCTTGTCGGACAGGGGCAGGGAGCAGTACTTC.

The V gene is TRBV10-3, the J gene TRBJ2-1; D is undetermined. The germline V gene encodes CDR1 ENHRY and CDR2 SYGVKD. This CDR3 contains 12 residues. V was cut by 2 bases and J by 7 bases, with 6 bases left in between. The CDR3 DNA reads TGTGCCATCAGTGAGACTGTTAATGAGCAGTTCTTC. Translated, it gives CAISETVNEQFF.

The chain carries TRBV24-1 and TRBJ2-1; 12 bases agree with TRBD2. In germline, CDR1 is KGHDR, CDR2 SFDVKD. The trim removed 4 bases at V and 8 bases at J, leaving 11 bases unmatched. The CDR3 runs to 17 residues. In nucleotides, the CDR3 is TGTGCCACCAGTGACCCCAAGACTAGCGGGAGTATTTATGAGCAGTTCTTC. The encoded protein is CATSDPKTSGSIYEQFF.

This clone was picked up one time. The rearrangement uses TRBV30 and TRBJ1-6; 8 bases align to TRBD1. Unmatched junction bases numbered 7, after V lost 2 bases and J lost 10 bases. Germline values: CDR1 GTSNPN, CDR2 SVGIG (reference sequence). The CDR3 consists of 14 residues. As DNA, the CDR3 is TGTGCCTGGAGTCGGGGTCAGGGGGCCTCACCCCTCCACTTT. Translating it yields CAWSRGQGASPLHF.

This clone appeared a single time. The rearrangement joins TRBV11-2 to TRBJ2-7; weak D call: TRBD1 (6 bases). Trimming left V 5 bases short and J 4 bases short, with 18 bases between. The germline V gene encodes CDR1 SGHAT and CDR2 FQNNGV. The CDR3 is made up of 15 amino acids. The CDR3 loop reads CASSQSGGSSYEQYF. For the CDR3, the DNA is TGTGCCAGCAGCCAGAGTGGGGGCAGTTCGTACGAGCAGTACTTC.

The chain links TRBV28 to TRBJ1-2, with no clear D. Looked up from germline, CDR1 is MDHEN and CDR2 is SYDVKM. V was trimmed by 5 bases and J by 0 bases, leaving 10 bases between them. This CDR3 contains 14 residues. DNA for the CDR3: TGTGCCAGCAGTGAGAAGTATCCTAACTATGGCTACACCTTC. Encoded protein: CASSEKYPNYGYTF.

This rearrangement joins TRBV28 to TRBJ2-1, with D tentatively TRBD2 (6 bases). The CDR3 runs to 14 residues. The germline gives CDR1 MDHEN, CDR2 SYDVKM. Deletions cut 5 bases from V and 4 bases from J, with 12 bases between. The CDR3 here is CASSPGLLYNEQFF. Written as DNA, the CDR3 is TGTGCCAGCAGTCCGGGACTCCTTTACAATGAGCAGTTCTTC.

This clone has a handful of counts. This chain joins TRBV7-3 and TRBJ2-1; D might be TRBD2 (5 bases). Germline loops: CDR1 SGHTA, CDR2 FQGTGA. Trimming removed 5 bases at V and 0 bases at J, with 14 bases between. The CDR3 totals 16 residues. The CDR3 nucleotides read TGTGCCAGCAGCCCGGGCGGGTCAAGCTCCTACAATGAGCAGTTCTTC. Protein: CASSPGGSSSYNEQFF. Full variable domain (remainder filled in from reference TRBV7-3 and TRBJ2-1): GAGVSQTPSNKVTEKGKYVELRCDPISGHTALYWYRQSLGQGPEFLIYFQGTGAADDSGLPNDRFFAVRPEGSVSTLKIQRTERGDSAVYLCASSPGGSSSYNEQFFGPGTRLTVL.

A word on this clone: One end of the junction is discordant with germline, which a read error may explain. V is TRBV2 and J is TRBJ2-7; D is perhaps TRBD2 (5 bases). The germline V gene encodes CDR1 SNHLY and CDR2 FYNNEI. This CDR3 region has 12 residues. The CDR3 DNA reads as TGTGCCAGCAGTACCTCGGTCCCCGGGCGGGACTTC. Translated, it gives CASSTSVPGRDF. The full variable domain, in which reference TRBV2 and TRBJ2-7 provide the parts outside the CDR3, is EPEVTQTPSHQVTQMGQEVILRCVPISNHLYFYWYRQILGQKVEFLVSFYNNEISEKSEIFDDQFSVERPDGSNFTLKIRSTKLEDSAMYFCASSTSVPGRDFGPGTRLTVT.

V is TRBV28 and J is TRBJ1-6, with D possibly being TRBD1 (6 bases). CDR1 is MDHEN and CDR2 is SYDVKM in the germline V gene. The germline V and J ends were trimmed by 8 bases and 0 bases, with 17 bases remaining between them. The length of the CDR3 is 17 residues. CDR3 residues: CASPPPGQSSYNSPLHF. The CDR3 DNA follows: TGTGCCAGCCCTCCACCCGGACAGAGCTCCTATAATTCACCCCTCCACTTT. Using reference TRBV28 and TRBJ1-6 for the parts outside the CDR3, the full variable domain is DVKVTQSSRYLVKRTGEKVFLECVQDMDHENMFWYRQDPGLGLRLIYFSYDVKMKEKGDIPEGYSVSREKKERFSLILESASTNQTSMYLCASPPPGQSSYNSPLHFGNGTRLTVT.

The chain combines TRBV27 with TRBJ1-4; D might be TRBD1 (5 bases). The germline V and J ends were trimmed by 6 bases and 4 bases, with 9 bases remaining between them. Germline CDR1 and CDR2: MNHEY and SMNVEV (reference sequence). This CDR3 region has 13 residues. This chain's CDR3 is CASRPGLNEKLFF. The CDR3 DNA reads TGTGCCAGCAGACCGGGACTTAATGAAAAACTGTTTTTT.

The V gene is TRBV18, the J gene TRBJ1-2; no definite D call. This CDR3 contains 13 residues. Between the trimmed V and J ends, which lost 2 bases and 6 bases, there was a span of 10 bases. Germline V CDR1 and CDR2: KGHSH, LQKENI. CDR3 bases: TGTGCCAGCTCACCATCCCCCTTTAATGGCTACACCTTC. Protein sequence: CASSPSPFNGYTF.

CDR3 DNA sequence: TGTGCCAGCAGCCCAAGGCTATCACAGGGGGAGGGGCCTCAGTCTGGCTACACCTTC. Translation: CASSPRLSQGEGPQSGYTF. The J gene is TRBJ1-2, the V gene TRBV7-3; 8 nucleotides line up with TRBD1. Germline values: CDR1 SGHTA, CDR2 FQGTGA. CDR3 size: 19 residues. The V segment lost 5 bases and the J segment 7 bases; nucleotides outside the gene matches: 24.

The chain carries TRBV7-2 and TRBJ1-1; no clear D. The CDR3 extends over 14 amino acids. Germline lookup yields CDR1 SGHTA and CDR2 FQGNSA. V was shortened by 6 bases and J by 6 bases, with 17 bases between the two germline ends. CDR3 DNA: TGTGCCAGCAGACACCCCTACCGGGTATCTGAAGCTTTCTTT. Its protein product is CASRHPYRVSEAFF. Variable domain in full (rest from reference TRBV7-2 and TRBJ1-1): GAGVSQSPSNKVTEKGKDVELRCDPISGHTALYWYRQSLGQGLEFLIYFQGNSAPDKSGLPSDRFSAERTGGSVSTLTIQRTQQEDSAVYLCASRHPYRVSEAFFGQGTRLTVV.

The chain joins TRBV7-2 to TRBJ2-7, with TRBD2 matching over 9 bases. This CDR3 is built from 15 residues. V dropped 4 bases and J dropped 2; count of bases not matched to a gene: 6. The germline CDR1 and CDR2 sequences are SGHTA and FQGNSA. CDR3 loop: CASSSGLAITYEQYF. Written as DNA, the CDR3 is TGTGCCAGCAGCTCAGGACTAGCGATAACCTACGAGCAGTACTTC.

This chain uses TRBV19 with TRBJ1-5; TRBD1 is a possible D gene (6 bases). The CDR3 spans 15 residues. Germline CDR1 is LNHDA and CDR2 is SQIVND (reference sequence). V lost 5 bases and J 6 bases, leaving 17 bases between the germline ends. CDR3 in DNA: TGTGCCAGTAGTCTCTCCGGGACACAGACTCAGCCCCAGCATTTT. Translated, it gives CASSLSGTQTQPQHF.

This clone was picked up a small number of times. The CDR3 reads CASSLRQGNQPQHF. The DNA of the CDR3 is TGTGCCAGCAGTCTAAGACAGGGCAATCAGCCCCAGCATTTT. The genes are TRBV27 and TRBJ1-5; weak D call: TRBD1 (6 bases). Germline CDR1 and CDR2: MNHEY and SMNVEV (reference sequence). Trimming removed 5 bases from V and 2 bases from J, with 10 bases in between. The CDR3 consists of 14 residues.

The chain joins TRBV5-1 to TRBJ1-5, with D possibly matching TRBD1 (5 bases). This CDR3 has 15 residues. The V and J ends lost 4 bases and 0 bases respectively, with 11 bases between them. Germline V gene sequence: CDR1 SGHRS, CDR2 YFSETQ. The CDR3 loop is CASSSGTDSNQPQHF. CDR3 coding DNA: TGCGCCAGCAGCAGCGGGACGGATAGCAATCAGCCCCAGCATTTT.

Here the CDR3 reads CASSFLSGYTF. The CDR3 DNA reads as TGTGCCAGCAGTTTCCTCAGTGGCTACACCTTC. The chain carries TRBV12-3 or TRBV12-4 and TRBJ1-2; D not resolved. Trimming removed 3 bases at V and 7 bases at J, with 6 bases between. The CDR3 sequence is 11 residues long.

The chain recombines TRBV5-1 with TRBJ2-3; possible D gene TRBD2, 5 bases. The CDR3 sequence is 15 residues long. Germline V gives CDR1 SGHRS, CDR2 YFSETQ. The V end was cut by 7 bases, the J end by 2 bases, with 17 bases between. The CDR3 is CASALAGNPTDTQYF. CDR3 coding DNA: TGCGCCAGCGCCCTCGCGGGTAACCCCACAGATACGCAGTATTTT.

The chain uses TRBV13 and TRBJ1-1; 8 bases are a match to TRBD1. The CDR3 is made up of 15 amino acids. CDR1 and CDR2 (germline): PRHDT, FYEKMQ (reference sequence). Trimming removed 4 bases from V and 3 bases from J; junction bases left unmatched: 7. CDR3 loop: CASSSYQQGDTEAFF. The CDR3 DNA reads as TGTGCCAGCAGCTCCTACCAACAGGGGGACACTGAAGCTTTCTTT. The variable domain in full, with the rest retrieved from reference TRBV13 and TRBJ1-1, is AAGVIQSPRHLIKEKRETATLKCYPIPRHDTVYWYQQGPGQDPQFLISFYEKMQSDKGSIPDRFSAQQFSDYHSELNMSSLELGDSALYFCASSSYQQGDTEAFFGQGTRLTVV.

The chain couples TRBV28 to TRBJ2-2; possibly TRBD2 for D (5 bases). The germline V and J ends were trimmed by 4 bases and 4 bases, with 13 bases remaining between them. Germline lookup yields CDR1 MDHEN and CDR2 SYDVKM. The CDR3 is 15 residues long. CDR3 in DNA: TGTGCCAGCAGTTCGGACTTTCAAGGCACCGGGGAGCTGTTTTTT. The encoded protein is CASSSDFQGTGELFF.

The rearrangement joins TRBV30 to TRBJ1-3; D gene ambiguous. V dropped 0 bases and J dropped 0 bases, with 3 bases sitting between them. CDR3 length equals 13 residues. From germline, CDR1 is GTSNPN and CDR2 SVGIG (reference sequence). The CDR3 sequence: CAWSVHSGNTIYF. The DNA for the CDR3 is TGTGCCTGGAGTGTACACTCTGGAAACACCATATATTTT.